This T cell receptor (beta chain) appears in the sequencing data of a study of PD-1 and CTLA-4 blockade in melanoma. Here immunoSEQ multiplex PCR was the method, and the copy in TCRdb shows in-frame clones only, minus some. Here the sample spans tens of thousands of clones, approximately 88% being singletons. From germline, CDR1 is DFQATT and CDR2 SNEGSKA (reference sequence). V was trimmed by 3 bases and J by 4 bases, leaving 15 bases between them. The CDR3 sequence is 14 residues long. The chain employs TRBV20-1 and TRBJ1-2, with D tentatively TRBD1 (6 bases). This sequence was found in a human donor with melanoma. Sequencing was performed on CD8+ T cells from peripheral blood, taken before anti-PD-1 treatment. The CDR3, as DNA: TGCAGTGCTAGTTTGGCAGGGGTTGGCTATGGCTACACCTTC. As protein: CSASLAGVGYGYTF.